The 16 T cell receptor beta chains presented below share a single source sample, sequenced in a study of cytomegalovirus exposure and HLA in healthy donors. The PCR was carried out with 60 Vbeta primers and 13 Jbeta primers. Repertoires were generated with immunoSEQ multiplex PCR, while TCRdb's copy carries only in-frame clones and drops some. The sample lists some 150,000 clones; 80% to 85% were seen once. Sequenced: PBMCs. These receptors originate from a male donor in good health and CMV-seronegative.

The chain uses TRBV29-1 and TRBJ1-6; TRBD1 matches at 9 bases. CDR1 is SQVTM and CDR2 is ANQGSEA in the germline V gene. The CDR3 totals 14 residues. V dropped 8 bases and J dropped 7; count of bases not matched to a gene: 9. The CDR3 reads CSNYRDRANSPLHF. The DNA of the CDR3 is TGCAGCAACTACCGGGACAGGGCCAATTCACCCCTCCACTTT. The variable domain in full, with the rest retrieved from reference TRBV29-1 and TRBJ1-6, is SAVISQKPSRDICQRGTSLTIQCQVDSQVTMMFWYRQQPGQSLTLIATANQGSEATYESGFVIDKFPISRPNLTFSTLTVSNMSPEDSSIYLCSNYRDRANSPLHFGNGTRLTVT.

The rearrangement uses TRBV2 and TRBJ1-6; 7 bases line up with TRBD1. CDR1 is SNHLY, CDR2 FYNNEI, per germline. V dropped 5 bases and J dropped 10; count of bases not matched to a gene: 8. The CDR3 is 14 amino acids. The CDR3 nucleotides are TGTGCCAGCAGTACCGGGACAGTAAGCTCACCCCTCCACTTT. Translation: CASSTGTVSSPLHF. Supplemented by reference TRBV2 and TRBJ1-6, the full variable domain reads EPEVTQTPSHQVTQMGQEVILRCVPISNHLYFYWYRQILGQKVEFLVSFYNNEISEKSEIFDDQFSVERPDGSNFTLKIRSTKLEDSAMYFCASSTGTVSSPLHFGNGTRLTVT.

The gene calls are TRBV28 and TRBJ2-7; possibly TRBD1 for D (6 bases). The V and J ends lost 10 bases and 2 bases respectively, with 15 bases between them. Germline V CDR1 and CDR2: MDHEN, SYDVKM. This CDR3 is 13 amino acids long. DNA of the CDR3: TGTGCCACCCAGGGGTCGGTTCCCTACGAGCAGTACTTC. This encodes CATQGSVPYEQYF.

The CDR3 coding sequence is TGTGCCAGCAGCGTAGACGGGACAGAGAACACCGGGGAGCTGTTTTTT. Its translation: CASSVDGTENTGELFF. The V call is TRBV7-9, the J call TRBJ2-2; the match to TRBD1 covers 7 bases. Trimming removed 5 bases from V and 1 base from J; junction bases left unmatched: 7. CDR3 length: 16 residues. Germline V gene data show CDR1 as SEHNR and CDR2 as FQNEAQ (reference sequence).

The rearrangement links TRBV6-1 to TRBJ2-5; D possibly corresponds to TRBD2 (6 bases). V was trimmed by 0 bases and J by 5 bases, leaving 13 bases between them. Per the germline V gene, CDR1 is MNHNS and CDR2 is SASEGT. The CDR3 contains 15 residues. DNA for the CDR3: TGTGCCAGCAGTGAAGCGAGGCGGAGGGTTGAGACCCAGTACTTC. As protein: CASSEARRRVETQYF.

The chain joins TRBV30 to TRBJ1-1; D unresolved. CDR1 is GTSNPN, CDR2 SVGIG, per germline (reference sequence). Trimming left V 7 bases short and J 0 bases short, with 12 bases between. This CDR3 contains 13 residues. CDR3 protein: CASEGQMNTEAFF. As DNA, the CDR3 is TGTGCCTCGGAGGGCCAGATGAACACTGAAGCTTTCTTT.

The chain has TRBV21-1 and TRBJ2-7; the D segment call TRBD2 is taken from the table without a DNA check. TRBV21-1 is noted as a pseudogene. The CDR3 contains 16 residues. CDR3 coding DNA: TGTGCCAGCAAGGGGCCGAGCCGGGGGTCGACCTACGAGCAGTACTTC. This codes for CASKGPSRGSTYEQYF.

This clone was observed a handful of times. The chain has TRBV19 and TRBJ1-2, with D unclear. The CDR3 has 12 amino acids. V was pared by 3 bases and J by 8 bases, with 10 bases between. Per germline, CDR1 LNHDA and CDR2 SQIVND (reference sequence). CDR3 sequence: CASSIWARGYTF. The CDR3 nucleotides read TGTGCCAGTAGTATTTGGGCGCGAGGCTACACCTTC.

The gene calls are TRBV15 and TRBJ2-2, with D possibly being TRBD1 (7 bases). Germline CDR1 is LNHNV and CDR2 is YYDKDF (reference sequence). This CDR3 contains 16 residues. The germline V and J ends were trimmed by 9 bases and 4 bases, with 21 bases remaining between them. The DNA for the CDR3 is TGTGCCACGAGACTAGACAGGGACACCCTCACCGGGGAGCTGTTTTTT. Its protein is CATRLDRDTLTGELFF.

The chain joins TRBV5-1 to TRBJ2-3; 10 nucleotides match TRBD2. Germline CDR1 is SGHRS and CDR2 is YFSETQ. CDR3 size: 15 residues. Losses at the gene ends were 2 bases for V and 2 bases for J; bases not matched to a gene: 2. The CDR3 sequence: CASSFTSGDTDTQYF. For the CDR3, the DNA is TGCGCCAGCAGCTTTACTAGCGGGGACACAGATACGCAGTATTTT.

V gene TRBV5-6 combines with J gene TRBJ1-1; D gene unclear. This CDR3 contains 15 residues. Germline lookup yields CDR1 SGHDT and CDR2 YYEEEE. Trimming shortened V by 0 bases and J by 5 bases, and 14 bases separated the two germline ends. CDR3 amino acids: CASSLAPTRKTEAFF. Written as DNA, the CDR3 is TGTGCCAGCAGCTTGGCCCCAACTAGGAAAACTGAAGCTTTCTTT.

The chain joins TRBV9 to TRBJ1-6, with 7 nucleotides matching TRBD1. CDR1 is SGDLS and CDR2 is YYNGEE in the germline V gene. J lost 5 bases, V lost 0 bases, and 5 bases had no gene match. The CDR3 spans 16 residues. CDR3 nucleotides: TGTGCCAGCAGCGTAGGGGGGACAGCTAATAATTCACCCCTCCACTTT. Amino acid sequence: CASSVGGTANNSPLHF.

The chain joins TRBV7-8 to TRBJ2-5; D is unresolved. This CDR3 is 12 amino acids long. The ends were cut back, 5 bases at V and 4 bases at J, with 8 bases in the middle. Germline V gene data show CDR1 as SGHVS and CDR2 as FQNEAQ. CDR3 in amino acids: CASSSNPETQYF. CDR3 DNA: TGTGCCAGCAGCAGCAACCCAGAGACCCAGTACTTC.

The chain joins TRBV2 to TRBJ1-1; 11 nucleotides agree with TRBD1. The CDR3 is 17 amino acids. Germline V gene data show CDR1 as SNHLY and CDR2 as FYNNEI. J lost 4 bases, V lost 1 base, and 8 bases had no gene match. Here the CDR3 reads CASSEEKGQGGSTEAFF. CDR3 nucleotide sequence: TGTGCCAGCAGTGAAGAAAAGGGACAGGGGGGGAGCACTGAAGCTTTCTTT.

The genes are TRBV4-1 and TRBJ1-5; TRBD1 aligns across 7 bases. In germline, CDR1 is MGHRA, CDR2 YSYEKL. The CDR3 has 15 amino acids. V gave up 0 bases and J gave up 6 bases; unmatched junction bases: 5. The CDR3 region has the DNA TGCGCCAGCAGCCAAGAAGGCCAGGGGGTTCAGCCCCAGCATTTT. Translation gives CASSQEGQGVQPQHF.

The J gene is TRBJ2-7, the V gene TRBV19; D is unclear. This CDR3 region has 13 residues. V shed 5 bases and J shed 0 bases, with 8 bases lying between them. Germline V gives CDR1 LNHDA, CDR2 SQIVND (reference sequence). CDR3 bases: TGTGCCAGTAGTGCCTATAGCTCCTACGAGCAGTACTTC. Protein product: CASSAYSSYEQYF.